This T cell receptor (beta chain) comes out of a study of human T cells and chemical hapten exposure. This clonotype has more than one count but fewer than ten. The CDR3 totals 14 residues. CDR1 and CDR2 from the germline V gene are DFQATT and SNEGSKA (reference sequence). J gave up 11 bases and V 1 base, and 9 bases lay outside the gene matches. TCRdb processed the RACE reads anew with MiXCR; each CDR3 protein has one entry. The sample lists 130,000 or so distinct CDR3 sequences; about 9% were seen once. Time point: healthy volunteer bleed at 2 weeks. Extraction of total RNA was performed on unfractionated whole blood.

Sequences were obtained from whole blood. The receptor comes from a male donor in good health. Some clones in this sample may be carry-over from other donors' samples. The V call is TRBV20-1, the J call TRBJ1-5; 9 bases agree with TRBD1. The CDR3 reads CSARGRDRVTSQHF. CDR3 DNA sequence: TGCAGTGCTAGAGGGCGGGACAGGGTAACATCCCAGCATTTT.